The 10 T cell receptor beta chains below were found in one sample sequenced in a study of cytomegalovirus exposure and HLA in healthy donors. Primers: 60 Vbeta forward and 13 Jbeta reverse. Here immunoSEQ multiplex PCR was the method, and the copy in TCRdb shows in-frame clones only, minus some. The data show just over 70,000 clones, about 67% seen once. The sequencing sample was made of PBMCs. These receptors were obtained from a human donor in good health.

The rearrangement links TRBV27 to TRBJ2-5; TRBD1 aligns across 8 bases. CDR3 length equals 16 residues. Germline values: CDR1 MNHEY, CDR2 SMNVEV (reference sequence). The J segment lost 4 bases and the V segment lost 2 bases, leaving 9 bases of the junction unmatched. The CDR3 loop is CASSLGAARGPETQYF. In DNA, the CDR3 is TGTGCCAGCAGTTTAGGTGCCGCCAGGGGGCCAGAGACCCAGTACTTC.

A few counts support this clone. The CDR3 protein is CASSSIRGSGEQFF. The CDR3 DNA sequence: TGTGCCAGCAGTTCCATCAGGGGAAGTGGTGAGCAGTTCTTC. The V call is TRBV7-9, the J call TRBJ2-1; D is possibly TRBD1 (6 bases). This CDR3 is 14 amino acids long. V lost 6 bases, J lost 9 bases, and 18 bases lay in between. Germline V gives CDR1 SEHNR, CDR2 FQNEAQ (reference sequence).

This clone was recorded once. V gene TRBV7-9 combines with J gene TRBJ2-1; D not certain. V lost 6 bases, J lost 4 bases, and 16 bases lay in between. The CDR3 sequence is 15 residues long. Germline-derived CDR1 and CDR2 are SEHNR and FQNEAQ (reference sequence). The CDR3 coding sequence is TGTGCCAGCAGTTTCTTCCCGAGTCCTTACAATGAGCAGTTCTTC. Translation gives CASSFFPSPYNEQFF.

V usage is TRBV20-1 and J usage is TRBJ2-5, with D unclear. The CDR3 runs to 10 residues. V lost 2 bases and J lost 5, with 3 bases in between. Germline V gene lookup returns CDR1 DFQATT and CDR2 SNEGSKA (reference sequence). As DNA, the CDR3 is TGCAGTGCTAGACTGGAGACCCAGTACTTC. Encoded protein: CSARLETQYF.

The rearrangement joins TRBV5-4 to TRBJ2-7; D unresolved. V was trimmed by 0 bases and J by 0 bases, leaving 7 bases between them. The CDR3 is made up of 14 amino acids. In germline, CDR1 is SGHNT, CDR2 YYREEE (reference sequence). CDR3 bases: TGTGCCAGCAGCTTGGGTGTTAGCTCCTACGAGCAGTACTTC. It translates to CASSLGVSSYEQYF. Full variable domain (remainder filled in from reference TRBV5-4 and TRBJ2-7): ETGVTQSPTHLIKTRGQQVTLRCSSQSGHNTVSWYQQALGQGPQFIFQYYREEENGRGNFPPRFSGLQFPNYSSELNVNALELDDSALYLCASSLGVSSYEQYFGPGTRLTVT.

This chain uses TRBV6-1 with TRBJ2-5; TRBD1 is a possible D gene (5 bases). The V end was cut by 1 base, the J end by 5 bases, with 11 bases between. This CDR3 has 14 residues. Germline V lookup: CDR1 MNHNS, CDR2 SASEGT. The CDR3 DNA is TGTGCCAGCAGTGAAGGGGTAGGGGCGGAGACCCAGTACTTC. It codes for CASSEGVGAETQYF.

The rearrangement joins TRBV7-9 to TRBJ2-2; no reliable D call. The CDR3 runs 13 residues. The ends were cut back, 7 bases at V and 4 bases at J, with 10 bases in the middle. The V gene's germline CDR1 is SEHNR and CDR2 FQNEAQ (reference sequence). CDR3: CASTPTGTGELFF. The CDR3 DNA sequence: TGTGCCAGCACCCCAACGGGCACCGGGGAGCTGTTTTTT.

The chain carries TRBV2 and TRBJ2-7; no clear D. This CDR3 comprises 14 residues. Per the germline V gene, CDR1 is SNHLY and CDR2 is FYNNEI. The ends were cut back, 5 bases at V and 6 bases at J, with 17 bases in the middle. The CDR3: CASSMVHGRSEQYF. The CDR3 DNA sequence: TGTGCCAGCAGTATGGTCCACGGTCGATCCGAGCAGTACTTC. The variable domain in full, with the rest retrieved from reference TRBV2 and TRBJ2-7, is EPEVTQTPSHQVTQMGQEVILRCVPISNHLYFYWYRQILGQKVEFLVSFYNNEISEKSEIFDDQFSVERPDGSNFTLKIRSTKLEDSAMYFCASSMVHGRSEQYFGPGTRLTVT.

The genes are TRBV6-1 and TRBJ2-1, with D possibly matching TRBD2 (6 bases). V was trimmed by 6 bases and J by 7 bases, leaving 19 bases between them. Germline loops: CDR1 MNHNS, CDR2 SASEGT. This CDR3 region has 15 residues. DNA of the CDR3: TGTGCCAGCAGGGCGGACTATCAGATGGAGAATGAGCAGTTCTTC. Translating it yields CASRADYQMENEQFF.

In this sample, this clone turned up once. The chain carries TRBV30 and TRBJ2-2; 8 nucleotides line up with TRBD1. The length of the CDR3 is 15 residues. The junction had 14 bases not matched to a gene; V was cut back by 7 bases and J by 7 bases. CDR1 GTSNPN and CDR2 SVGIG come from the germline V gene (reference sequence). The DNA of the CDR3 is TGTGCCTCCCCGGGGTACGGACAGGGAGGCGGGGAGCTGTTTTTT. It encodes CASPGYGQGGGELFF.